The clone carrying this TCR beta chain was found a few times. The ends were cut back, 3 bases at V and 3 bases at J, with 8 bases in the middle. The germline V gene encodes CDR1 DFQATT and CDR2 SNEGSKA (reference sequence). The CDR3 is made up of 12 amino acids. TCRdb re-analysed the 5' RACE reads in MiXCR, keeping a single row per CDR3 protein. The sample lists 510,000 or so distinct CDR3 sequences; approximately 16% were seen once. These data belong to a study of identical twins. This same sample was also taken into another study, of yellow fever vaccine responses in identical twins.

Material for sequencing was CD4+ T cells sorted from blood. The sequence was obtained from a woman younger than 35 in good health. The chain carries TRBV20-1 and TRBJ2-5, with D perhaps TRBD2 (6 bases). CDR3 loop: CSASGREETQYF. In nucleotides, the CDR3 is TGCAGTGCTAGCGGGAGAGAAGAGACCCAGTACTTC.